Below are 28 T cell receptor beta chains sequenced from a single sample in a study of blood T cell repertoires in COVID-19. Clones were read by immunoSEQ multiplex PCR, and TCRdb kept only the in-frame ones, dropping some. The sample holds about 78,000 clones; roughly nine tenths are singletons and the top ten take around 2%. Sequencing was done on a sample of peripheral blood. These receptors all come from a woman aged 55-75 years with acute or convalescent COVID-19.

The chain carries TRBV27 and TRBJ2-7; 10 bases are a match to TRBD2. V lost 8 bases, J lost 3 bases, and 7 bases stayed unmatched. Germline V gene sequence: CDR1 MNHEY, CDR2 SMNVEV (reference sequence). CDR3 length: 14 amino acids. The DNA for the CDR3 is TGTGCCAGCGGCCGACTAGCGGGCCACTACGAGCAGTACTTC. It encodes CASGRLAGHYEQYF.

The chain employs TRBV6-2 or TRBV6-3 and TRBJ2-7, with TRBD2 identical over 9 bases. Trimming cost V 2 bases and J 0 bases; bases outside gene matches: 17. CDR1 is MNHEY and CDR2 is SVGEGT in the germline V gene. This CDR3 comprises 20 residues. DNA of the CDR3: TGTGCCAGCAGTTACACCACCTTTGCTAGCGGGACCCTGAGCTCCTACGAGCAGTACTTC. The encoded protein is CASSYTTFASGTLSSYEQYF.

CDR3 DNA: TGTGCCAGCAGGGGCGGACAGTCAGATACGCAGTATTTT. This codes for CASRGGQSDTQYF. The V call is TRBV6-5, the J call TRBJ2-3; TRBD1 might be the D (6 bases). Trimming removed 6 bases at V and 4 bases at J, with 11 bases between. Germline CDR1 reads MNHEY; CDR2 reads SVGAGI. The CDR3 length is 13 residues.

This chain links TRBV7-2 with TRBJ1-1; no reliable D call. Germline lookup yields CDR1 SGHTA and CDR2 FQGNSA. V lost 4 bases and J lost 3, with 12 bases in between. The CDR3 extends over 14 amino acids. In DNA, the CDR3 is TGTGCCAGCAGCTCCCTAGGCTCAGACACTGAAGCTTTCTTT. This sequence encodes CASSSLGSDTEAFF. Full variable domain (remainder filled in from reference TRBV7-2 and TRBJ1-1): GAGVSQSPSNKVTEKGKDVELRCDPISGHTALYWYRQSLGQGLEFLIYFQGNSAPDKSGLPSDRFSAERTGGSVSTLTIQRTQQEDSAVYLCASSSLGSDTEAFFGQGTRLTVV.

Only one count was recorded for this clone. This sequence joins TRBV3-1 (or the pseudogene TRBV3-2) and TRBJ2-1; the D is unclear. The germline V and J ends were trimmed by 0 bases and 13 bases, with 10 bases remaining between them. The CDR3 loop spans 12 amino acids. Germline CDR1 LGHDT, CDR2 YNNKEL (reference sequence). CDR3 DNA sequence: TGTGCCAGCAGCCAAGATATAGTGCGACAGTTCTTC. Residues: CASSQDIVRQFF.

The CDR3 loop is CASSLTGYEQYF. Written as DNA, the CDR3 is TGTGCCAGCAGCCTCACAGGATACGAGCAGTACTTC. V is TRBV6-5 and J is TRBJ2-7; maybe TRBD1 (5 bases). The CDR3 contains 12 residues. V was cut by 6 bases and J by 4 bases, with 10 bases left in between. In germline, CDR1 is MNHEY, CDR2 SVGAGI.

The rearrangement joins TRBV5-4 to TRBJ1-2, with no clear D. V was trimmed by 1 base and J by 8 bases, leaving 18 bases between them. Looked up from germline, CDR1 is SGHNT and CDR2 is YYREEE (reference sequence). CDR3 size: 15 residues. The CDR3 bases are TGTGCCAGCAGCTTGTTCGGGGATTGGGAGTACGGCTACACCTTC. It encodes CASSLFGDWEYGYTF.

The chain has TRBV9 and TRBJ2-3, with 13 nucleotides matching TRBD2. The CDR3 sequence is 15 residues long. The V gene end was trimmed by 0 bases and the J gene end by 9 bases; junction bases not matched to a gene: 4. Germline V gene data show CDR1 as SGDLS and CDR2 as YYNGEE. The CDR3 sequence: CASSVGLAGGGTQYF. The CDR3 DNA follows: TGTGCCAGCAGCGTAGGACTAGCGGGGGGCGGGACGCAGTATTTT.

The gene calls are TRBV29-1 and TRBJ2-2; TRBD2 is a possible D gene (5 bases). The CDR3 totals 13 residues. Deletions cut 4 bases from V and 7 bases from J, with 13 bases between. CDR1 is SQVTM and CDR2 is ANQGSEA in the germline V gene. The CDR3, as DNA: TGCAGCGTTGCTACAGAGGGTGGCGGGGAGCTGTTTTTT. Protein sequence: CSVATEGGGELFF.

The V gene is TRBV29-1, the J gene TRBJ2-7, with a possible D match to TRBD1 (6 bases). The length of the CDR3 is 13 residues. The V gene lost 3 bases and the J gene lost 2 bases, with 11 bases spanning the gap. CDR1 and CDR2 from the germline V gene are SQVTM and ANQGSEA. The CDR3 DNA is TGCAGCGTTGACCAGAAGGGGGCCTACGAGCAGTACTTC. Translating gives CSVDQKGAYEQYF.

This chain uses TRBV4-3 with TRBJ2-3; the D gene is possibly TRBD2 (6 bases). Trimming shortened V by 4 bases and J by 2 bases, and 19 bases separated the two germline ends. Germline V CDR1 and CDR2: LGHNA, YSLEER. The CDR3 is made up of 17 amino acids. CDR3 DNA sequence: TGCGCCAGCAGCCCAGATTGGTCGACTAGTCACACAGATACGCAGTATTTT. It encodes CASSPDWSTSHTDTQYF.

This clone is a singleton in its sample. The V call is TRBV19, the J call TRBJ1-1; TRBD1 might be the D (6 bases). Germline V gene sequence: CDR1 LNHDA, CDR2 SQIVND (reference sequence). The length of the CDR3 is 15 residues. Trimming left V 0 bases short and J 1 base short, with 9 bases between. CDR3 nucleotide sequence: TGTGCCAGTAGTATAGACATACAGGGGAACACTGAAGCTTTCTTT. Protein product: CASSIDIQGNTEAFF.

V is TRBV24-1 and J is TRBJ2-7; 8 bases line up with TRBD1. Germline V lookup: CDR1 KGHDR, CDR2 SFDVKD. This CDR3 is built from 13 residues. J was trimmed by 6 bases and V by 7 bases; bases with no gene match: 7. The CDR3 here is CATREAGGGEQYF. CDR3 nucleotide sequence: TGTGCCACCAGGGAAGCAGGGGGCGGCGAGCAGTACTTC.

The chain uses TRBV9 and TRBJ2-7; 9 nucleotides line up with TRBD1. This CDR3 has 15 amino acids. Looked up from germline, CDR1 is SGDLS and CDR2 is YYNGEE. V lost 0 bases, J lost 4 bases, and 5 bases stayed unmatched. The CDR3 coding sequence is TGTGCCAGCAGCGTAGAGGTGGGACAGGGTTACGAGCAGTACTTC. Its translation: CASSVEVGQGYEQYF.

The V and J genes are TRBV5-1 and TRBJ2-7, with 9 nucleotides matching TRBD1. Germline-derived CDR1 and CDR2 are SGHRS and YFSETQ. With V trimmed by 0 bases and J by 2 bases, 3 bases remained unmatched. The length of the CDR3 is 15 residues. The chain's CDR3 is CASSLDRGQTYEQYF. The DNA of the CDR3 is TGCGCCAGCAGCTTGGACAGGGGGCAGACCTACGAGCAGTACTTC. The full variable domain, completed using reference TRBV5-1 and TRBJ2-7, is KAGVTQTPRYLIKTRGQQVTLSCSPISGHRSVSWYQQTPGQGLQFLFEYFSETQRNKGNFPGRFSGRQFSNSRSEMNVSTLELGDSALYLCASSLDRGQTYEQYFGPGTRLTVT.

This chain uses TRBV5-1 with TRBJ2-1, with 14 nucleotides matching TRBD2. The germline V gene encodes CDR1 SGHRS and CDR2 YFSETQ. The CDR3 loop spans 15 amino acids. J lost 9 bases, V lost 2 bases, and 4 bases had no gene match. The CDR3 DNA is TGCGCCAGCAGCTTAGATGGACTAGCGGGGGGTGAGCAGTTCTTC. Its translation: CASSLDGLAGGEQFF.

V gene TRBV20-1 combines with J gene TRBJ1-5; 7 nucleotides agree with TRBD1. The J segment lost 1 base and the V segment lost 3 bases, leaving 6 bases of the junction unmatched. This CDR3 is 15 amino acids long. Germline CDR1 is DFQATT and CDR2 is SNEGSKA (reference sequence). In DNA form, the CDR3 reads TGCAGTGCTAGTAAAGGGGGCGTAAGCAATCAGCCCCAGCATTTT. Its translation is CSASKGGVSNQPQHF.

This chain connects TRBV19 to TRBJ1-4; 9 positions agree with TRBD1. This CDR3 is built from 14 residues. Trimming removed 7 bases from V and 1 base from J; junction bases left unmatched: 1. From germline, CDR1 is LNHDA and CDR2 SQIVND (reference sequence). Here the CDR3 reads CASKDRGTNEKLFF. The DNA of the CDR3 is TGTGCCAGTAAGGACAGGGGAACTAATGAAAAACTGTTTTTT.

J is TRBJ1-1 and V is TRBV28; the D gene is possibly TRBD1 (6 bases). The CDR3 length is 16 residues. Germline CDR1 MDHEN, CDR2 SYDVKM. Between the trimmed V and J ends, which lost 10 bases and 2 bases, there was a span of 23 bases. The CDR3 region is CATTPPPGTYNTEAFF. CDR3 nucleotide sequence: TGTGCCACCACTCCCCCTCCCGGGACATATAACACTGAAGCTTTCTTT.

The genes are TRBV9 and TRBJ2-1, with 8 bases identical to TRBD2. Germline trimming cut 0 bases from V and 3 bases from J; bases unmatched to any gene: 2. The CDR3 totals 15 residues. From germline, CDR1 is SGDLS and CDR2 YYNGEE. CDR3 in DNA: TGTGCCAGCAGCGTAGAACTAGCGGACTACAATGAGCAGTTCTTC. This encodes CASSVELADYNEQFF.

J is TRBJ2-1 and V is TRBV6-5, with 7 positions matching TRBD1. From germline, CDR1 is MNHEY and CDR2 SVGAGI. The ends lost 7 bases at V and 6 bases at J; junction bases unmatched: 6. The CDR3 length is 13 residues. The CDR3 bases are TGTGCCAGCAACCCCGGACAGGTCAATGAGCAGTTCTTC. Translated, it gives CASNPGQVNEQFF.

The genes are TRBV6-5 and TRBJ2-5; 8 nucleotides agree with TRBD1. The J segment lost 1 base and the V segment lost 4 bases, leaving 2 bases of the junction unmatched. Germline CDR1 reads MNHEY; CDR2 reads SVGAGI. CDR3 length: 14 amino acids. The CDR3 DNA reads TGTGCCAGCAGTTGGACAGGGCCCCAAGAGACCCAGTACTTC. Protein product: CASSWTGPQETQYF.

The genes are TRBV28 and TRBJ1-6; a possible D gene is TRBD1 (6 bases). Trimming shortened V by 6 bases and J by 0 bases, and 18 bases separated the two germline ends. The length of the CDR3 is 18 residues. Germline V gene sequence: CDR1 MDHEN, CDR2 SYDVKM. DNA for the CDR3: TGTGCCAGCAGCTCCGGGACACCTTACAGCTCCTATAATTCACCCCTCCACTTT. Translation: CASSSGTPYSSYNSPLHF.

This chain links TRBV6-5 with TRBJ1-1, with D hard to call. V lost 4 bases and J lost 4, with 13 bases in between. Germline V gene data show CDR1 as MNHEY and CDR2 as SVGAGI. CDR3 length: 14 amino acids. DNA of the CDR3: TGTGCCAGCAGTTCCGATGGAGCTGGCACTGAAGCTTTCTTT. Amino acid sequence: CASSSDGAGTEAFF.

This chain uses TRBV28 with TRBJ1-1, with no clear D. The CDR3 loop spans 17 amino acids. The ends were cut back, 0 bases at V and 1 base at J, with 15 bases in the middle. The germline gives CDR1 MDHEN, CDR2 SYDVKM. In DNA form, the CDR3 reads TGTGCCAGCAGTTTATGGTGGGTCCCCACAGAGAACACTGAAGCTTTCTTT. This translates into CASSLWWVPTENTEAFF.

The rearrangement uses TRBV5-5 and TRBJ2-4; D is perhaps TRBD1 (7 bases). Trimming stripped 4 bases from V and 5 bases from J, with 10 bases between. This CDR3 is 13 amino acids long. Germline CDR1 reads SGHKS; CDR2 reads YYEKEE (reference sequence). Here the CDR3 reads CASSRGTENIQYF. For the CDR3, the DNA is TGTGCCAGCAGCCGGGGGACAGAAAACATTCAGTACTTC.

This sequence joins TRBV7-3 and TRBJ2-2; the D is unclear. The CDR3 has 12 amino acids. The V gene lost 5 bases and the J gene lost 3 bases, with 4 bases spanning the gap. Germline CDR1 and CDR2: SGHTA and FQGTGA. The CDR3 loop is CASSPYTGELFF. CDR3 in DNA: TGTGCCAGCAGCCCATACACCGGGGAGCTGTTTTTT.

To note about this clone: This sample includes further DNA sequences coding for the same CDR3. The chain links TRBV28 to TRBJ2-7; no definite D call. Between the trimmed V and J ends, which lost 3 bases and 3 bases, there was a span of 6 bases. The CDR3 covers 12 residues. The germline CDR1 and CDR2 sequences are MDHEN and SYDVKM. Written as DNA, the CDR3 is TGTGCCAGCAGTTTGTCATTCTACGAGCAGTACTTC. Translation gives CASSLSFYEQYF.